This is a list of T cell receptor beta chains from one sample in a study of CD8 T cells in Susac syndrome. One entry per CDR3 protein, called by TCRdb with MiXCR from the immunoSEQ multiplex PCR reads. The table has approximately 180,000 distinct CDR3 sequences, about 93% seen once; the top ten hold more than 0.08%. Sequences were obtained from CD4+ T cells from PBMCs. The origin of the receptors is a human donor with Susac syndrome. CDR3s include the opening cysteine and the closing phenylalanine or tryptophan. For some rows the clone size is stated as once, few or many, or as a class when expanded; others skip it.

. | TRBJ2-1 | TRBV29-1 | CSVSWASYNEQFF
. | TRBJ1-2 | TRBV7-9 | CASSQGNRGLNYGYTF
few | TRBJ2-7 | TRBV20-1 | CSASGRDHYEQYF
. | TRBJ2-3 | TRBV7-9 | CASSADRDTQYF
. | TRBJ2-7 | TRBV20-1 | CSVLGGQGGYEQYF
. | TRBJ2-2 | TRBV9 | CASSPRGSGASGELFF
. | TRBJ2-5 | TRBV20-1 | CSAPGGGNGETQYF
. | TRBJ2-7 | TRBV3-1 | CASSRDRDPSYEQYF
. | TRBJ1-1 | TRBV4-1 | CASSPAGSNTEAFF
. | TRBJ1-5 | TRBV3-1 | CASSQGSGNQPQHF
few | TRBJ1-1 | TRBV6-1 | CARGRANTEAFF
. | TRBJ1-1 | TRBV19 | CASSISPELNTEAFF
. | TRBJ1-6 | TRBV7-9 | CASSPQGPNSPLHF
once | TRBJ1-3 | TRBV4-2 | CASSQDKTAAGNTIYF
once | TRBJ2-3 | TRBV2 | CASSRSGRSSTDTQYF
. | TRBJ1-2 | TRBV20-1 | CSARDHGANYGYTF
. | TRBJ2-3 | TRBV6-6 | CASSYLSGTTDTQYF
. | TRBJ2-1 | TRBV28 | CASSSNAGERSEQFF
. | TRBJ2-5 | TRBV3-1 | CASSQVRTDNQETQYF
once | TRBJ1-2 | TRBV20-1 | CSASNREGSGYTF
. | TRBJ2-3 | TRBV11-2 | CASSLDSADTQYF
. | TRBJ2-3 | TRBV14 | CASSLLSGNTQYF
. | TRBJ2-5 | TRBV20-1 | CSARDFQETQYF
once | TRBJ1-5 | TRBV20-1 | CSARDRVHSNQPQHF
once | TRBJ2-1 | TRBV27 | CASSLSRTGANEQFF
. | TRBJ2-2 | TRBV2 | CASRSPAGAGELFF
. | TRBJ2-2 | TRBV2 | CASSAGTSGNSMTGELFF
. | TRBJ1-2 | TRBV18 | CASSPPTFPVGYGYTF